This entry is about one TCR beta chain. Its antigen remains undetermined. Base qualities are not at hand, and no much larger clone is one base apart. V was cut back by 0 bases and J by 6 bases, leaving a gap of 11 bases between them. There are 14 amino acids in the CDR3, from cysteine to phenylalanine inclusive. The retained sequence is limited to the CDR3, 42 bases, with the frame set at the first base. In the germline V gene, CDR1 corresponds to SGHTA and CDR2 to FQGTGA. Libraries were constructed by PCR. The instrument was an Illumina MiSeq. Using fastp at Q25 and MiXCR, TCRdb reprocessed the public reads and kept productive beta chains. Each entry is one CDR3 protein sequence, shown with its most common DNA and genes. This sample gives more than 15,000 distinct CDR3 sequences in total; around 30% of them show up just once. The top ten clonotypes cover 1.5% to 2% of the sample. This record comes from a study of regulatory and conventional T cells in breast cancer (dated by TCRdb to about 2015).

The chain links TRBV7-3 with TRBJ1-1; D gene: possibly TRBD1, on 5 matching bases. Sequenced sample: conventional T cells from blood. This TCR was sampled from a female donor in good health. At the DNA level, the sequence is TGTGCCAGCAGCTTAACTGGGGGTGGCTCTGAAGCTTTCTTT. This sequence encodes CASSLTGGGSEAFF.